This T cell receptor (beta chain) was recovered during a study of T cell responses to AZD1222 COVID-19 vaccine. Regarding the study as a whole: Spike-spanning, vaccine-associated CD4 TCRs were dominant at 160-218 and 743-854. Just 5 to 7 AZD1222 recipients tested seropositive at baseline.

Sequencing used immunoSEQ multiplex PCR; TCRdb keeps in-frame clones, though not all of them. The sample includes about 140,000 clones. Worth noting for this clone: The antigen is not known.

Germline loops: CDR1 SGHVS, CDR2 FQNEAQ. Trimming removed 4 bases from V and 2 bases from J; junction bases left unmatched: 8. The CDR3 contains 16 residues. This TCR was sampled from an adult in good health. The sample comprised peripheral blood. The chain is built from TRBV7-8 and TRBJ2-1; 7 nucleotides match TRBD1. The CDR3: CASSSNPGTAYNEQFF. The CDR3 nucleotides are TGTGCCAGCAGCTCAAACCCTGGGACAGCCTACAATGAGCAGTTCTTC.